Shown below are 20 T cell receptor beta chains from a single sample sequenced in a study of blood T cell repertoires in COVID-19. The method was immunoSEQ multiplex PCR; TCRdb's version includes in-frame clones alone and lacks a portion of them. The sample has 140,000 or so clones, over 85% seen once. The sample was peripheral blood. Receptor source: a human donor in a cohort sampled during active COVID-19.

The chain has TRBV11-3 and TRBJ2-3, with 13 bases identical to TRBD2. J was trimmed by 1 base and V by 4 bases; bases with no gene match: 8. The CDR3 length is 18 residues. Looked up from germline, CDR1 is SGHNT and CDR2 is YENEEA. CDR3 sequence: CASSSRTSGGDGTDTQYF. The CDR3 coding sequence is TGTGCCAGCAGCTCCCGGACTAGCGGGGGTGACGGCACAGATACGCAGTATTTT.

The chain uses TRBV6-2 or TRBV6-3 and TRBJ2-3; maybe TRBD2 (5 bases). This CDR3 is built from 14 residues. Germline V gene sequence: CDR1 MNHEY, CDR2 SVGEGT. V lost 5 bases to trimming and J lost 3 bases, with 12 bases between them. The CDR3 bases are TGTGCCAGCAGTACGGAAGGGAGAACAGATACGCAGTATTTT. Protein: CASSTEGRTDTQYF.

The chain employs TRBV11-2 and TRBJ1-4; TRBD1 aligns across 8 bases. The CDR3 is made up of 15 amino acids. CDR1 SGHAT and CDR2 FQNNGV come from the germline V gene. J was trimmed by 7 bases and V by 2 bases; bases with no gene match: 6. CDR3 sequence: CASSLIGQGGEKLFF. In DNA, the CDR3 is TGTGCCAGCAGCTTAATCGGACAGGGAGGTGAAAAACTGTTTTTT. The complete variable domain, with remaining parts taken from reference TRBV11-2 and TRBJ1-4, reads EAGVAQSPRYKIIEKRQSVAFWCNPISGHATLYWYQQILGQGPKLLIQFQNNGVVDDSQLPKDRFSAERLKGVDSTLKIQPAKLEDSAVYLCASSLIGQGGEKLFFGSGTQLSVL.

The chain is built from TRBV12-5 and TRBJ1-2, with 10 bases aligning to TRBD1. This CDR3 is built from 14 residues. The germline V gene encodes CDR1 LGHNT and CDR2 FRNRAP. Germline trimming cut 3 bases from V and 8 bases from J; bases unmatched to any gene: 6. CDR3 loop: CASGLGTGVGGYTF. The CDR3 region has the DNA TGTGCTAGTGGTTTAGGGACAGGGGTAGGCGGCTACACCTTC.

Remarks on this clone: The junction departs from germline at one end; a sequencing error may be responsible. The CDR3, as DNA: TGTGCCAGCAGAGAAGACAATAACTATGGCTACACCTTC. Translated, it gives CASREDNNYGYTF. The chain is built from TRBV2 and TRBJ1-2; D unclear. Germline lookup yields CDR1 SNHLY and CDR2 FYNNEI. This CDR3 has 13 amino acids.

The chain employs TRBV3-1 (or the pseudogene TRBV3-2) and TRBJ1-1; perhaps TRBD1 as D (6 bases). Germline V gene lookup returns CDR1 LGHDT and CDR2 YNNKEL (reference sequence). Trimming shortened V by 0 bases and J by 9 bases, and 11 bases separated the two germline ends. The CDR3 runs to 13 residues. In DNA, the CDR3 is TGTGCCAGCAGCCAAGAGGGACAACTAAAAGCTTTCTTT. The encoded protein is CASSQEGQLKAFF.

CDR3 sequence: CASSVAPLAGGYNEQFF. The CDR3, as DNA: TGTGCCAGCAGCGTGGCCCCTCTAGCGGGGGGTTACAATGAGCAGTTCTTC. The chain links TRBV9 to TRBJ2-1, with 11 bases matching TRBD2. The CDR3 is 17 amino acids. The trim removed 2 bases at V and 4 bases at J, leaving 8 bases unmatched. Per germline, CDR1 SGDLS and CDR2 YYNGEE.

V is TRBV7-2 and J is TRBJ1-3; 7 bases line up with TRBD1. CDR3 length equals 17 residues. Unmatched junction bases numbered 13, after V lost 1 base and J lost 7 bases. The germline gives CDR1 SGHTA, CDR2 FQGNSA. The CDR3 DNA is TGTGCCAGCAGCTTAGTCGGAGGTGACAGGGCGAGGAACACCATATATTTT. It specifies CASSLVGGDRARNTIYF.

This rearrangement joins TRBV7-3 to TRBJ2-1; 11 bases map to TRBD2. After removal of 3 bases from V and 9 bases from J, the junction contained 4 bases not matched to a gene. The CDR3 is 14 amino acids. Germline assignment: CDR1 SGHTA and CDR2 FQGTGA. CDR3 in DNA: TGTGCCAGCAGCTTTAGCGGGGGGGCCGTTGAGCAGTTCTTC. As protein: CASSFSGGAVEQFF.

V is TRBV7-3 and J is TRBJ2-3; the D gene is possibly TRBD1 (5 bases). With 5 bases removed from V and 2 bases from J, the gap between germline ends came to 20 bases. CDR3 length equals 17 residues. Germline CDR1 SGHTA, CDR2 FQGTGA. The CDR3 DNA reads as TGTGCCAGCAGCCAAAGGGGTCCAGGGCAACCCACAGATACGCAGTATTTT. As protein: CASSQRGPGQPTDTQYF.

This chain uses TRBV18 with TRBJ2-3, with a possible D match to TRBD1 (6 bases). V gave up 4 bases and J gave up 0 bases, with 14 bases separating them. There are 16 residues in the CDR3. Per germline, CDR1 KGHSH and CDR2 LQKENI. CDR3 residues: CASSLRQATSTDTQYF. The CDR3, as DNA: TGTGCCAGCTCACTGAGACAGGCAACTAGCACAGATACGCAGTATTTT. The variable domain in full, with the rest retrieved from reference TRBV18 and TRBJ2-3, is NAGVMQNPRHLVRRRGQEARLRCSPMKGHSHVYWYRQLPEEGLKFMVYLQKENIIDESGMPKERFSAEFPKEGPSILRIQQVVRGDSAAYFCASSLRQATSTDTQYFGPGTRLTVL.

The chain is built from TRBV3-1 (or the pseudogene TRBV3-2) and TRBJ1-6; TRBD1 matches at 7 bases. Germline-derived CDR1 and CDR2 are LGHDT and YNNKEL (reference sequence). Trimming took 4 bases from V and 4 from J; bases not matched to a gene: 1. This CDR3 is built from 14 residues. CDR3 in DNA: TGTGCCAGCAGCCGACAGGGTTATAATTCACCCCTCCACTTT. Translation: CASSRQGYNSPLHF.

The chain is built from TRBV5-6 and TRBJ2-1, with 8 nucleotides matching TRBD2. V lost 3 bases, J lost 4 bases, and 6 bases stayed unmatched. Germline lookup yields CDR1 SGHDT and CDR2 YYEEEE. The CDR3 extends over 15 amino acids. The CDR3 coding sequence is TGTGCCAGCAGCTGGGAGCGGGGGACTTACAATGAGCAGTTCTTC. Translated: CASSWERGTYNEQFF.

V and J are TRBV4-1 and TRBJ2-7; 11 bases agree with TRBD2. J lost 3 bases, V lost 0 bases, and 1 base had no gene match. Germline CDR1 reads MGHRA; CDR2 reads YSYEKL. This CDR3 region has 15 residues. CDR3 DNA sequence: TGCGCCAGCAGCCAAGAGACTAGCGGGGTCTACGAGCAGTACTTC. Translation gives CASSQETSGVYEQYF.

DNA of the CDR3: TGTGCCAGCAGTCATTCTAGGCTCCAAGAGACCCAGTACTTC. It is translated as CASSHSRLQETQYF. V usage is TRBV6-5 and J usage is TRBJ2-5; D unresolved. Trimming left V 5 bases short and J 1 base short, with 11 bases between. The CDR3 is made up of 14 amino acids. Germline CDR1 MNHEY, CDR2 SVGAGI.

A few counts support this clone. The CDR3 DNA reads as TGTGCCAGCAGCTTGGCCCCTTCCTACGAGCAGTACTTC. It translates to CASSLAPSYEQYF. This chain joins TRBV5-5 and TRBJ2-7, with D hard to call. V was clipped by 0 bases and J by 1 base, with 5 bases between them. CDR1 is SGHKS, CDR2 YYEKEE, per germline (reference sequence). The CDR3 runs to 13 residues.

The chain combines TRBV5-1 with TRBJ2-5, with 13 nucleotides matching TRBD2. The CDR3 spans 16 residues. The ends lost 2 bases at V and 5 bases at J; junction bases unmatched: 6. In germline, CDR1 is SGHRS, CDR2 YFSETQ. The CDR3 here is CASSFRTSGGRETQYF. As DNA, the CDR3 is TGCGCCAGCAGCTTTAGGACTAGCGGGGGTCGGGAGACCCAGTACTTC. Looking up the rest from reference TRBV5-1 and TRBJ2-5 gives the full variable domain: KAGVTQTPRYLIKTRGQQVTLSCSPISGHRSVSWYQQTPGQGLQFLFEYFSETQRNKGNFPGRFSGRQFSNSRSEMNVSTLELGDSALYLCASSFRTSGGRETQYFGPGTRLLVL.

The rearrangement joins TRBV5-1 to TRBJ2-4, with 13 nucleotides matching TRBD2. The CDR3 has 18 amino acids. V lost 0 bases, J lost 0 bases, and 3 bases stayed unmatched. CDR1 is SGHRS and CDR2 is YFSETQ in the germline V gene. The CDR3 coding sequence is TGCGCCAGCAGCTTGGTACTAGCGGGGGGGTTAGCCAAAAACATTCAGTACTTC. Translated, it gives CASSLVLAGGLAKNIQYF.

As concerns this clone: The junction departs from the called germline gene at one end, perhaps through a read error. The chain is built from TRBV5-6 and TRBJ2-2, with D uncertain. Germline V gives CDR1 SGHDT, CDR2 YYEEEE. The CDR3 has 14 residues. CDR3 coding DNA: TGTGCCAGCAGATTGGACGGTCGTCCCGGGGAGCTGTTTTTT. It translates to CASRLDGRPGELFF.

The rearrangement uses TRBV19 and TRBJ2-5; 10 nucleotides line up with TRBD2. The CDR3 runs 17 residues. The junction had 7 bases not matched to a gene; V was cut back by 1 base and J by 2 bases. Looked up from germline, CDR1 is LNHDA and CDR2 is SQIVND (reference sequence). The CDR3 loop is CASSIGASGGLQETQYF. CDR3 sequence (DNA): TGTGCCAGTAGTATAGGGGCTAGCGGGGGTCTACAAGAGACCCAGTACTTC.